This is a list of T cell receptor beta chains from one sample in a study of cytomegalovirus exposure and HLA in healthy donors. The table came from immunoSEQ multiplex PCR; TCRdb's copy has only in-frame clones and leaves some out. Recorded for this sample: about 200,000 clones. Sequencing input: PBMCs. These TCRs come from a man aged 25 to 40 in good health and CMV-seronegative. Each CDR3 is given with its conserved first and last residue. The D gene is left open where the match is weak.

v_gene	j_gene	d_gene	CDR3aa
TRBV6-5	TRBJ2-7	TRBD2	CASSYAAGGSYEQYF
TRBV29-1	TRBJ2-2	-	CSVISQNTGELFF
TRBV27	TRBJ1-4	-	CASTPTEGKDEKLFF
TRBV19	TRBJ1-2	TRBD1	CASTSTGGNYGYTF
TRBV6-5	TRBJ2-1	-	CASSYARDTVEQFF
TRBV28	TRBJ2-1	TRBD2	CASLGLAGLSSYNEQFF
TRBV10-2	TRBJ2-5	-	CASRTAEETQYF
TRBV27	TRBJ1-6	-	CASTTPRGTNSPLHF
TRBV19	TRBJ1-1	-	CASSIPRGVNTEAFF
TRBV7-7	TRBJ2-2	TRBD1	CASSPGTGGYSGELFF
TRBV19	TRBJ2-3	-	CASSPIRVPADTQYF
TRBV19	TRBJ1-1	TRBD1	CASSFFFLSQGETEAFF
TRBV7-3	TRBJ1-2	TRBD1	CASSSGTAQTGYTF
TRBV5-6	TRBJ1-1	-	CASSLTEFEAFF
TRBV6-5	TRBJ1-1	-	CASNPIGLNTEAFF
TRBV19	TRBJ2-5	-	CASSIPRAETQYF
TRBV28	TRBJ1-2	TRBD1	CASGLSGTGAGYGYTF
TRBV23-1	TRBJ2-7	-	CASSQTGPSNKGDSYEQYF
TRBV5-5	TRBJ2-5	-	CASRQNLQETQYF
TRBV7-2	TRBJ2-3	TRBD2	CASSRAVRGGGTDTQYF
TRBV9	TRBJ1-2	-	CASSVEAGADYGYTF
TRBV13	TRBJ2-7	-	CASSTEGRPHYEQYF
TRBV11-2	TRBJ2-5	TRBD1	CASSTRQGWETQYF
TRBV6-1	TRBJ1-2	-	CASSTSGYGYTF
TRBV28	TRBJ2-5	TRBD1	CASSPRPTGGETQYF
TRBV19	TRBJ1-5	TRBD1	CASSMTGGTNQPQHF
TRBV19	TRBJ1-1	-	CASSRRSPSTEAFF
TRBV19	TRBJ1-5	-	CASSLRAGGVDNQPQHF
TRBV9	TRBJ2-5	TRBD1	CASSATGGQETQYF
TRBV4-3	TRBJ2-5	TRBD1	CASSRTGGRETQYF
TRBV6-5	TRBJ2-7	TRBD1	CASTWDRSSYEQYF
TRBV6-6	TRBJ2-5	-	CATLGGGVQTQYF
TRBV6-6	TRBJ1-5	-	CASSSGTKYF
TRBV10-3	TRBJ1-2	-	CAIGQENYGYTF
TRBV14	TRBJ2-7	TRBD1	CASSPRDRGYEQYF
TRBV10-1	TRBJ1-1	TRBD1	CASSESWTGENTEAFF
TRBV4-2	TRBJ2-3	TRBD2	CASSQGLAIDTQYF
TRBV4-2	TRBJ2-3	TRBD2	CASSQRGGDTQYF
TRBV19	TRBJ2-7	-	CASSITSSASYEQYF
TRBV18	TRBJ1-1	TRBD1	CASSPRQGNMNTEAFF
TRBV2	TRBJ2-5	TRBD2	CASSPILAGLQETQYF